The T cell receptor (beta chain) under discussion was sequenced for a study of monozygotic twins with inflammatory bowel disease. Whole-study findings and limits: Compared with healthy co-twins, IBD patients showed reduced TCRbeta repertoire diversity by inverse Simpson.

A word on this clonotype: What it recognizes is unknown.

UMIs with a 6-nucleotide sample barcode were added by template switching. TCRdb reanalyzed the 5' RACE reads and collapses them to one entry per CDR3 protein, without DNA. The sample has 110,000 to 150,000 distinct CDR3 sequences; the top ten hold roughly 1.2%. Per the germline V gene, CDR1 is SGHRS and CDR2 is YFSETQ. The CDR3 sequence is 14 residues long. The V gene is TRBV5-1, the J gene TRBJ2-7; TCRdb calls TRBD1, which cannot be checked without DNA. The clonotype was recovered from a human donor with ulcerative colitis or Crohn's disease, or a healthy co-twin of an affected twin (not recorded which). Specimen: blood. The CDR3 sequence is CASSLGTAIREQYF.